This T cell receptor beta chain was observed in a study of CD8+ T cells in alopecia areata (dated by TCRdb to about 2018). Concerning the study at large: The treated patients took part in an open-label pilot trial in which moderate-to-severe alopecia areata was treated with oral tofacitinib at 5 to 10 mg twice daily. TCRbeta CDR3 regions were amplified by immunoSEQ multiplex PCR using 35 Vbeta forward and 13 Jbeta reverse primers. In both human patients and the C3H/HeJ mouse model, the study applied high-throughput TCRbeta sequencing to look at T cell clonal expansion in alopecia areata. Clonality in the scalp was compared among normal scalp (n=4), patchy alopecia areata scalp (n=8), and alopecia totalis/universalis scalp (n=8). Biopsies were taken from tofacitinib-treated patients at baseline and again at 4 and 24 weeks into treatment, and several of those patients also had a later scalp biopsy. Tofacitinib was given for 6 to 18 months, followed by 6 months of follow-up off drug to assess delayed response and recurrence. RNA was extracted with the PAXgene miRNA kit for fixed scalp, the miRNeasy kit for PBMCs, and the RNeasy kit for mouse skin. On the human side, TCRbeta sequencing was run on scalp tissue and on sorted CD4+ and CD8+ peripheral blood T cells from healthy controls and from alopecia areata patients with either patchy or totalis/universalis disease. For the treated patients, the SALT score, which quantifies what percentage of scalp surface area is affected, served as the measure of disease severity.

Trimming at the junction amounts to 1 base on V and 2 bases on J, and the germline ends lie 15 bases apart. The germline V gene provides CDR1 MGHRA and CDR2 YSYEKL. The CDR3 spans 16 residues, from the cysteine through the phenylalanine. Only CDR3 DNA remains: 48 bases, in frame from the first base. Library preparation employed the immunoSEQ multiplex PCR assay. For TCR sequencing, RNA was extracted from every sample and reverse transcribed into cDNA to serve as template. SuperScript III was used for first-strand cDNA synthesis, primed with a 2:1 mix of oligo-dT and random hexamers. A synthetic immune receptor repertoire was used to gauge amplification bias, and whatever bias remained was removed computationally. The study's own analysis went as follows. Raw reads were preprocessed for error removal, and CDR3 was defined according to IMGT conventions as running from the conserved cysteine to phenylalanine. Clonality was computed by normalizing Shannon entropy by log2 of the number of productive unique TCRs and subtracting the result from 1. Whether each scalp clone was CD4 or CD8 was inferred by checking scalp TCRbeta sequences against the CD4 and CD8 repertoires from sorted blood. TCRdb re-hosts the immuneACCESS table, in-frame sequences only. Its copies lack some clones; in the studies checked, an unresolved V gene accounts for under half of them, and the cause for the rest is not known. V and J calls and clone size are given by that table; D and trimming were obtained from the DNA. In all, the sample holds fewer than 150,000 clones, and roughly four fifths of those were seen once. The ten largest clonotypes hold 20% to 25% of the sample.

Worth noting for this clone: No antigen is known for it. No base-level quality is on record; no much larger clone is a single base apart.

On the study overall, not on this receptor specifically: Because the treated cohort was small and had only one nonresponder, larger studies are needed to examine links between baseline CD8+ expansion and response. Lesional scalp, especially in alopecia totalis/universalis, showed higher clonality and more expanded CD8+ clones than normal scalp, suggesting antigenic drive. Tofacitinib significantly lowered scalp clonality and the number of expanded CD8+ clones among the top 100 scalp clones. During tofacitinib treatment, many expanded lesional clones stuck around in both scalp and blood, and this persistence may partly explain why relapse happens after treatment is stopped. TCR sequences shared between patients were less clear than in mice, possibly partly because of HLA diversity in the patient population. Resident alphabeta T cells in normal human skin are also sequenced, complicating scalp TCR repertoire analysis, unlike mouse skin dominated by gammadelta T cells.

What this sample's time point label stands for: around 4 weeks on oral tofacitinib. Per the publication, the treatment or condition label means: oral pan-JAK inhibitor, 5-10 mg twice daily. Peripheral blood and lesional scalp punch biopsies were obtained from patients with alopecia areata. PBMCs were separated by density centrifugation and stained for CD3, CD4 and CD8, after which CD4+ and CD8+ T cells were sorted on a FACSAria. Recombination linked TRBV4-1 to TRBJ2-7; 5 matching bases give a weak D call of TRBD1. The source of this sequence is a human donor with alopecia areata. Here the sequenced sample was CD8+ T cells sorted from blood, taken at week 4, from a patient treated with tofacitinib. The DNA sequence is as follows: TGCGCCAGCAGCCAAGGGTGGGCAGGGTCCCCCTACGAGCAGTACTTC. Translated, it gives CASSQGWAGSPYEQYF.